This T cell receptor (beta chain) stems from a study of cytomegalovirus exposure and HLA in healthy donors. 60 Vbeta and 13 Jbeta primers were used in PCR. The repertoire was sequenced with immunoSEQ multiplex PCR; TCRdb's copy has only in-frame clones and lacks some. The table lists around 130,000 clones, around 81% of them singletons. CDR3 size: 17 residues. V dropped 0 bases and J dropped 3; count of bases not matched to a gene: 7. Germline V gene data show CDR1 as SGHNT and CDR2 as YYREEE (reference sequence). The rearrangement links TRBV5-4 to TRBJ2-7, with 12 bases aligning to TRBD2. The sequencing input was PBMCs. The receptor's source is a woman in her fifties or sixties in good health and CMV-seronegative. CDR3 sequence (DNA): TGTGCCAGCAGCTTGGGCCCTAGCGGGAGGGGGGGCTACGAGCAGTACTTC. Translating it yields CASSLGPSGRGGYEQYF.